The present T cell receptor (beta chain) was sequenced within a study of human T cells and chemical hapten exposure. This clonotype was observed at least ten times. The time point was: pre-sensitization, week 0. Treatment: therapeutic diphenylcyclopropenone sensitization with weekly scalp DPC. The germline gives CDR1 SEHNR, CDR2 FQNEAQ (reference sequence). V was shortened by 10 bases and J by 0 bases, with 12 bases between the two germline ends. The CDR3 sequence is 14 residues long. TCRdb re-analysed the RACE reads in MiXCR, keeping a single row per CDR3 protein. The sample holds roughly 250,000 distinct CDR3 sequences, about 8.6% seen once.

The V call is TRBV7-9, the J call TRBJ1-4; D is unclear. This sample comprised whole blood, obtained in connection with sensitization to the hapten diphenylcyclopropenone (DPC). This TCR was sampled from a woman aged 40 to 55 with alopecia areata. Some clones in this sample may be carry-over from other donors' samples. The CDR3, as DNA: TGTGCCACGGCGAACGCAGCAACTAATGAAAAACTGTTTTTT. Protein product: CATANAATNEKLFF. The full variable domain, in which reference TRBV7-9 and TRBJ1-4 provide the parts outside the CDR3, is DTGVSQNPRHKITKRGQNVTFRCDPISEHNRLYWYRQTLGQGPEFLTYFQNEAQLEKSRLLSDRFSAERPKGSFSTLEIQRTEQGDSAMYLCATANAATNEKLFFGSGTQLSVL.